This entry lists 4 T cell receptor beta chains sequenced from one sample in a study of T cell responses to AZD1222 COVID-19 vaccine. TCRdb's copy holds only in-frame clones and misses some; the assay was immunoSEQ multiplex PCR. The sample gives around 88,000 clones, around 90% of which show up once; less than 6% is in the top ten. The sequences come from peripheral blood, collected on day 0 of AZD1222 vaccination. All receptors come from an adult in good health.

The chain combines TRBV12-3 or TRBV12-4 with TRBJ2-7; D could derive from TRBD1 or TRBD2 (5 bases each). There are 13 residues in the CDR3. V was pared by 7 bases and J by 3 bases, with 13 bases between. CDR3 residues: CASTWDPFYEQYF. Written as DNA, the CDR3 is TGTGCCAGCACTTGGGACCCATTCTACGAGCAGTACTTC.

The CDR3 loop reads CASSLGQNSYNEQFF. CDR3 DNA sequence: TGCGCCAGCAGCTTGGGGCAGAACTCCTACAATGAGCAGTTCTTC. This rearrangement joins TRBV5-1 to TRBJ2-1; D is undetermined. The CDR3 totals 15 residues. Germline V gives CDR1 SGHRS, CDR2 YFSETQ. The V end lost 0 bases, the J end lost 0 bases, and 7 bases lay between the germline ends.

The CDR3 is CASSLEPTVAPLHF. Written as DNA, the CDR3 is TGTGCCAGCAGCTTGGAGCCCACGGTCGCACCCCTCCACTTT. The chain is built from TRBV5-4 and TRBJ1-6, with D unclear. CDR1 and CDR2 (germline): SGHNT, YYREEE (reference sequence). The V end was cut by 0 bases, the J end by 11 bases, with 12 bases between. This CDR3 is built from 14 residues.

This chain uses TRBV15 with TRBJ1-5, with 8 nucleotides matching TRBD1. The CDR3 runs to 15 residues. The junction had 5 bases not matched to a gene; V was cut back by 1 base and J by 6 bases. Per the germline V gene, CDR1 is LNHNV and CDR2 is YYDKDF (reference sequence). CDR3 amino acids: CATSRGQGAGQPQHF. The CDR3 nucleotides are TGTGCCACCAGCAGAGGTCAGGGGGCAGGTCAGCCCCAGCATTTT.